This TCR beta chain is drawn from a study of beta chain features in type 1 diabetes (dated by TCRdb to 2016 to 2019). Regarding the research as a whole: Patients and healthy donors did not differ in mean age, gender distribution, total cell number or subset yield. Across all samples, approximately 100 million sorted cells were examined, and cell number per subset correlated strongly with RNA yield. The study compared the TCRB repertoires of sorted circulating CD4+ T cell subsets in recently diagnosed type 1 diabetes patients with those in matched healthy donors. Naive and central memory subsets were obtained from all 30 or so donors, but regulatory and stem cell-like memory subsets were isolated from only 8 patients and roughly 8 healthy donors.

General study outcomes and caveats: Because cDNA was sequenced instead of genomic DNA, highly expressing activated cells could be over-represented, though the groups showed no difference in activation or CD3 levels. Shorter templates might have been favored by PCR, but patient and control samples were amplified and corrected together, so both groups would have been affected equally by any skew. At VDJ recombination sites, patients with type 1 diabetes made fewer insertions and deleted more nucleotides, a pattern implying thymic rearrangement abnormalities. Because small numbers of individuals were included in the HLA sub-analyses, any influence of HLA type on TCRB rearrangement was left unresolved. Naive, central memory and regulatory TCRB repertoires appeared to be more alike among patients than among healthy donors. In all four CD4+ subsets, TCRB CDR3 length was moderately but significantly shorter in type 1 diabetes patients.

The entire isolated RNA was reverse transcribed using the High Capacity cDNA Reverse Transcription Kit, and thus expressed TCRB transcripts were sequenced. Deep immunoSEQ sequencing was applied to naive, central memory and regulatory T cell samples, giving an average of roughly 3.5 million total reads per sample. Sorted cells were lysed in RLT buffer and RNA was extracted with DNase-treated RNeasy Micro or Mini kits, depending on cell number. Each cell subset was processed separately to prevent cross-contamination, with patient and healthy donor samples processed together. Using the immunoSEQ multiplex PCR, TCRB sequences were amplified from cDNA into 87-bp fragments spanning the CDR3 region. The amplicons were sequenced using the Illumina HiSeq platform. The paper's processing steps were these. PCR bias was corrected computationally using synthetic template baselines, and reads within Hamming distance 2 were collapsed, with unmergeable singletons discarded. Reads were aligned against IMGT so that V, D and J genes, CDR3 length and insertions or deletions at six rearrangement sites could be assigned. Within each subset, clonotype counts were normalized to the number of sorted cells before true diversity and Gini coefficients were calculated with the tcR R package. The overlap coefficient, calculated on TCRB nucleotide sequences, was used to quantify repertoire sharing. As a proxy for the pre-selection repertoire, out-of-frame TCRB sequences from naive cells were analyzed. The source is immuneACCESS, and TCRdb retained only in-frame sequences with V and J called. Part of the clones is not carried over; for the studies checked, unresolved V genes explain less than half of this, and the remainder is unexplained. The V and J calls and clone size were taken over from that table, and D and trimming were inferred from the DNA. This sample lists 240,000 or so clones; 20% were detected once. The ten largest account for around 0.03% of the sample.

The CDR3, from cysteine to phenylalanine, totals 15 residues. Left in the record is the CDR3 DNA by itself, 45 bases read in frame from the first base. The germline V gene yields SQVTM for CDR1 and ANQGSEA for CDR2. The V end gives up 4 bases and the J end 3 bases, leaving 7 bases in the junction not matched to a gene. Each donor gave one peripheral blood draw, averaging roughly 100 mL, which was collected into heparinised tubes. A BD FACSAria II and a panel including CD45RO, CCR7, CD25, CD127, CD95 and CD27 were used to sort naive, central memory, regulatory and stem cell-like memory CD4+ T cells. Every sorted population had a purity above 95%. PBMCs were isolated right away by Lymphoprep density gradient centrifugation and were stained directly, without culture. To minimize batch effects, samples were stained and sorted in pairs, one healthy donor with one patient per experiment. In its sample, this clone was seen a few times. Its antigen remains unidentified. Qualities for individual bases were not recorded, and no much larger clone is one base off.

This clonotype originated in a woman between 40 and 55 years old with type 1 diabetes. Sequenced input: naive CD4+ T cells from blood. The cell subset or site label of this sample denotes: true naive CD4+ T cells. In this chain, TRBV29-1 is recombined with TRBJ2-3, with 10 bases aligning to TRBD1. The CDR3 in this case is CSVGGQGTSTDTQYF. The bases read TGCAGCGTTGGGGGACAGGGGACGTCAACAGATACGCAGTATTTT.